One sample yielded the 13 T cell receptor beta chains listed below, sequenced in a study of a mutant IDH1 vaccine in newly diagnosed glioma. These TCRs are of unknown antigen specificity. The time point is: week 47, end of study. Doses of 300 ug of mutant IDH1 20-mer peptide were given with topical imiquimod. TCRdb keeps only in-frame clones here, not all; method: immunoSEQ multiplex PCR. Of tens of thousands of clones listed, around 83% are singletons. Specimen: PBMCs, collected from a glioma patient whose treatment included an IDH1 peptide vaccine. These receptors were obtained from a young man with glioma.

This chain connects TRBV9 to TRBJ2-1; 10 bases map to TRBD2. The CDR3 is 17 residues long. Germline lookup yields CDR1 SGDLS and CDR2 YYNGEE. J gave up 8 bases and V 4 bases, and 15 bases lay outside the gene matches. CDR3 sequence (DNA): TGTGCCAGCAGCCCCCGCCGGGGACTAGCGAGCAGGGATGAGCAGTTCTTC. Protein: CASSPRRGLASRDEQFF.

The chain employs TRBV6-5 and TRBJ1-2, with D possibly being TRBD1 (5 bases). The CDR3 is 15 residues long. Trimming removed 5 bases from V and 2 bases from J, with 15 bases in between. Per the germline V gene, CDR1 is MNHEY and CDR2 is SVGAGI. CDR3 in amino acids: CASSGKIGGNYGYTF. The CDR3 DNA reads TGTGCCAGCAGTGGGAAAATCGGGGGGAACTATGGCTACACCTTC.

The chain links TRBV29-1 to TRBJ1-2, with a possible D match to TRBD1 (5 bases). CDR1 and CDR2 (germline): SQVTM, ANQGSEA. V shed 7 bases and J shed 0 bases, with 12 bases lying between them. The CDR3 runs 13 residues. CDR3 DNA sequence: TGCAGCGCTGAGGAAGGGGCTAACTATGGCTACACCTTC. This translates into CSAEEGANYGYTF. Full variable domain (remainder filled in from reference TRBV29-1 and TRBJ1-2): SAVISQKPSRDICQRGTSLTIQCQVDSQVTMMFWYRQQPGQSLTLIATANQGSEATYESGFVIDKFPISRPNLTFSTLTVSNMSPEDSSIYLCSAEEGANYGYTFGSGTRLTVV.

The CDR3 DNA follows: TGCGCCAGCAGCCGAGGGCTAGCGGGGGCCTACGAGCAGTACTTC. It translates to CASSRGLAGAYEQYF. This sequence joins TRBV4-1 and TRBJ2-5, with 10 bases identical to TRBD2. The DNA end is a closer match to TRBJ2-7, so the J assignment may be wrong. The length of the CDR3 is 15 residues. Germline V gives CDR1 MGHRA, CDR2 YSYEKL.

The V call is TRBV4-1, the J call TRBJ2-7, with 13 bases lining up with TRBD2. Germline CDR1 and CDR2: MGHRA and YSYEKL. V was clipped by 2 bases and J by 6 bases; unmatched bases: 4. This CDR3 contains 15 residues. The DNA for the CDR3 is TGCGCCAGCAGCCAAATTGGGACTAGCGGGGTCGAGCAGTACTTC. The encoded protein is CASSQIGTSGVEQYF.

This clone has just a few counts. The chain combines TRBV25-1 with TRBJ2-3; possibly TRBD2 for D (5 bases). Trimming cost V 1 base and J 5 bases, with 13 bases left between them. CDR3 length: 15 residues. Germline CDR1 and CDR2: MGHDK and SYGVNS. CDR3 DNA sequence: TGTGCCAGCAGTGAATTAGGACTCACCCGAGATACGCAGTATTTT. Translating it yields CASSELGLTRDTQYF. The entire variable domain, with the rest obtained from reference TRBV25-1 and TRBJ2-3, is as follows: EADIYQTPRYLVIGTGKKITLECSQTMGHDKMYWYQQDPGMELHLIHYSYGVNSTEKGDLSSESTVSRIRTEHFPLTLESARPSHTSQYLCASSELGLTRDTQYFGPGTRLTVL.

This chain uses TRBV5-1 with TRBJ1-1; maybe TRBD1 (5 bases). The V end was cut by 5 bases, the J end by 1 base, with 18 bases between. Per germline, CDR1 SGHRS and CDR2 YFSETQ. The CDR3 is 16 amino acids. CDR3 sequence (DNA): TGCGCCAGCAGTCCGGGCTTCTCAGGGTCGAACACTGAAGCTTTCTTT. Translation: CASSPGFSGSNTEAFF.

J is TRBJ1-4 and V is TRBV2; D might be TRBD1 (5 bases). Germline loops: CDR1 SNHLY, CDR2 FYNNEI. This CDR3 has 15 residues. V was pared by 7 bases and J by 8 bases, with 20 bases between. The CDR3 protein is CASIPRVGGWEKLFF. CDR3 sequence (DNA): TGTGCCAGCATACCGAGGGTTGGGGGTTGGGAAAAACTGTTTTTT.

The chain employs TRBV14 and TRBJ1-2; D perhaps matches TRBD1 (6 bases). This CDR3 has 15 amino acids. Trimming pared 4 bases from V and 4 bases from J, leaving 16 bases between. The germline gives CDR1 SGHDN, CDR2 FVKESK. The CDR3 is CASSPHAGGAYGYTF. CDR3 nucleotides: TGTGCCAGCAGCCCTCATGCGGGGGGGGCCTATGGCTACACCTTC.

The V and J genes are TRBV29-1 and TRBJ1-2; a possible D gene is TRBD1 (6 bases). Germline V gene sequence: CDR1 SQVTM, CDR2 ANQGSEA. The V end was cut by 0 bases, the J end by 8 bases, with 19 bases between. The length of the CDR3 is 15 residues. CDR3 sequence reads: CSVEDPTQGPLGYTF. CDR3 DNA sequence: TGCAGCGTTGAAGATCCTACTCAGGGGCCCTTAGGCTACACCTTC. Full variable domain (rest looked up from reference TRBV29-1 and TRBJ1-2): SAVISQKPSRDICQRGTSLTIQCQVDSQVTMMFWYRQQPGQSLTLIATANQGSEATYESGFVIDKFPISRPNLTFSTLTVSNMSPEDSSIYLCSVEDPTQGPLGYTFGSGTRLTVV.

CDR3 protein: CASSPTTGLAYEQYF. The CDR3 region has the DNA TGTGCCAGCAGCCCAACGACAGGGCTGGCCTACGAGCAGTACTTC. The gene calls are TRBV6-1 and TRBJ2-7, with 7 bases aligning to TRBD1. V gave up 6 bases and J gave up 2 bases; unmatched junction bases: 10. Germline assignment: CDR1 MNHNS and CDR2 SASEGT. This CDR3 region has 15 residues.

This chain connects TRBV5-4 to TRBJ2-7, with D perhaps given as TRBD1 or TRBD2 (5 bases each). The V end was cut by 0 bases, the J end by 3 bases, with 13 bases between. This CDR3 is 15 amino acids long. Germline loops: CDR1 SGHNT, CDR2 YYREEE (reference sequence). CDR3 protein: CASSLAGRFGYEQYF. DNA for the CDR3: TGTGCCAGCAGCTTGGCGGGACGGTTCGGCTACGAGCAGTACTTC.

A note on this clone: The junction does not match germline at one end; this may be a read error. The rearrangement uses TRBV5-1 and TRBJ1-2, with a possible D match to TRBD1 (5 bases). Germline lookup yields CDR1 SGHRS and CDR2 YFSETQ. The CDR3 totals 15 residues. The CDR3 loop is CASSLAAGFQGLAAF. The CDR3 DNA is TGCGCCAGCAGCTTGGCCGCGGGCTTCCAGGGTCTTGCAGCCTTC.